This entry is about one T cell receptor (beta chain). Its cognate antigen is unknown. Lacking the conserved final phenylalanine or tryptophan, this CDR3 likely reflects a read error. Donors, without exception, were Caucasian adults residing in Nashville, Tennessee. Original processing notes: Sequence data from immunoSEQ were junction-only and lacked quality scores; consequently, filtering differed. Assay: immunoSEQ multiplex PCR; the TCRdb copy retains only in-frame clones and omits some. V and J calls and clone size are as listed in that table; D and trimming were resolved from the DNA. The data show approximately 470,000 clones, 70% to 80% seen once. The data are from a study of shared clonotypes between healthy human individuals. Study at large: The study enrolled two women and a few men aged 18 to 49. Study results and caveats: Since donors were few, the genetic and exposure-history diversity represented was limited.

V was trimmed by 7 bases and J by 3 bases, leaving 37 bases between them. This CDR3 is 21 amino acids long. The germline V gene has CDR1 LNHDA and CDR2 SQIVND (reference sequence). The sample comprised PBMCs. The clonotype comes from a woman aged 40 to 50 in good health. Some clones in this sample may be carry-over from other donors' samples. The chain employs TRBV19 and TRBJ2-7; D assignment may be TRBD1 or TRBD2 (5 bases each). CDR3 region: CASMEPGMVWAPGTPLYEQYL. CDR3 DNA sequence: TGTGCCAGTATGGAACCAGGGATGGTCTGGGCTCCCGGGACCCCCCTCTACGAGCAGTACCTC.